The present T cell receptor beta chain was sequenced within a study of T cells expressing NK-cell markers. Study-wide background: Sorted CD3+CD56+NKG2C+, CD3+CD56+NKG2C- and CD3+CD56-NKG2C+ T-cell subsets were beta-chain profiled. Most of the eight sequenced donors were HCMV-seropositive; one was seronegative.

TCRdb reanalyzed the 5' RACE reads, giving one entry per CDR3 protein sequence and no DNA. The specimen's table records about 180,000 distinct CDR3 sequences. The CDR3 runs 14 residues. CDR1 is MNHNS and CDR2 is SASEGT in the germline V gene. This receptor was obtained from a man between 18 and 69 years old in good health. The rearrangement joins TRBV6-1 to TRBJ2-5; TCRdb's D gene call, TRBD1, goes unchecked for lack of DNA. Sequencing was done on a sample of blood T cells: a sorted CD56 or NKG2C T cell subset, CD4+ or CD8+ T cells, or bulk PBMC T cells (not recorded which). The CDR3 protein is CASSEGRAQETQYF.